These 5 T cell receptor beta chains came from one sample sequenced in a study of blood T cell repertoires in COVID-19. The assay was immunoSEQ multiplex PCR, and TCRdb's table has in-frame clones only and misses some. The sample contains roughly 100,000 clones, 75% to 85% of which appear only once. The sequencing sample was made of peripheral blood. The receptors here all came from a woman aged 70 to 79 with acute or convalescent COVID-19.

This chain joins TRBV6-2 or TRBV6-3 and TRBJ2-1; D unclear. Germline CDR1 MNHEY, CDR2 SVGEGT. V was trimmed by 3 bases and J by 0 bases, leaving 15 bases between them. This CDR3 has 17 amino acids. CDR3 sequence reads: CASSYSTTLLSYNEQFF. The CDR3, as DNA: TGTGCCAGCAGTTATAGTACGACATTACTCTCCTACAATGAGCAGTTCTTC.

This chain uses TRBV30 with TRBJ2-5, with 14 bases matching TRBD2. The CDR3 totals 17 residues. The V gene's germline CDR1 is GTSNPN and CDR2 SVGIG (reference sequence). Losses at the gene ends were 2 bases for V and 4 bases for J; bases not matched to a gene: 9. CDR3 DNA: TGTGCCTGGAGTACCGGGACTAGCGGGAGAAAGGGAGAGACCCAGTACTTC. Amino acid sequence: CAWSTGTSGRKGETQYF.

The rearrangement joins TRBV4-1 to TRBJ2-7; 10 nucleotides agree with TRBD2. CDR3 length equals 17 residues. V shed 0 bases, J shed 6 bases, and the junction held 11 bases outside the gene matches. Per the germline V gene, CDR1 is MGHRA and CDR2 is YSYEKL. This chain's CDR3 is CASSQDGLAGDRREQYF. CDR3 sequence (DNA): TGCGCCAGCAGCCAAGATGGGCTAGCGGGAGATCGGCGCGAGCAGTACTTC.

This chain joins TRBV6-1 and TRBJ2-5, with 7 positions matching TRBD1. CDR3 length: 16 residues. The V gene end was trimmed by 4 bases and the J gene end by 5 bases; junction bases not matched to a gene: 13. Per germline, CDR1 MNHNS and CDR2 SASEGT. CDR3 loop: CASSVEWAGGWETQYF. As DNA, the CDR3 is TGTGCCAGCAGTGTGGAGTGGGCAGGGGGTTGGGAGACCCAGTACTTC.

The CDR3 loop reads CAWSVPKGGRETQYF. The CDR3, as DNA: TGTGCCTGGAGTGTACCCAAAGGGGGCAGGGAGACCCAGTACTTC. V and J are TRBV30 and TRBJ2-5; 7 bases are shared with TRBD1. Looked up from germline, CDR1 is GTSNPN and CDR2 is SVGIG (reference sequence). CDR3 length: 15 residues. V trimming: 0 bases; J trimming: 5 bases; junction bases outside the gene matches: 9. Full variable domain (missing parts from reference TRBV30 and TRBJ2-5): SQTIHQWPATLVQPVGSPLSLECTVEGTSNPNLYWYRQAAGRGLQLLFYSVGIGQISSEVPQNLSASRPQDRQFILSSKKLLLSDSGFYLCAWSVPKGGRETQYFGPGTRLLVL.